The clone carrying this T cell receptor (beta chain) showed up just a few times. V lost 0 bases, J lost 6 bases, and 1 base stayed unmatched. The germline V gene has CDR1 SGHTA and CDR2 FQGNSA. The CDR3 contains 14 residues. These data belong to a study of blood T cells in healthy people across ages. The use of a sample-barcoded 5' primer and a J-beta primer mix characterized a second PCR of roughly 6 to 12 cycles. Unique molecular identifiers of 12 random nucleotides labeled each cDNA. TCRdb used MiXCR to reprocess the 5' RACE reads, holding one entry per CDR3 protein. The sample includes about 2 million distinct CDR3 sequences, approximately 50% seen only once; the top ten take more than 2%.

The V gene is TRBV7-2, the J gene TRBJ2-1, with 8 bases aligning to TRBD2. This clonotype was sampled from a woman between 35 and 50 years old in good health. Sequencing was performed on blood. Written as DNA, the CDR3 is TGTGCCAGCAGCTTAGCCGGGACTAGCAATGAGCAGTTCTTC. Its translation is CASSLAGTSNEQFF. Full variable domain (rest looked up from reference TRBV7-2 and TRBJ2-1): GAGVSQSPSNKVTEKGKDVELRCDPISGHTALYWYRQSLGQGLEFLIYFQGNSAPDKSGLPSDRFSAERTGGSVSTLTIQRTQQEDSAVYLCASSLAGTSNEQFFGPGTRLTVL.